This paragraph reports one T cell receptor (beta chain). Antigen specificity is unknown. The sample holds other DNA sequences that translate to the same CDR3. Treatment defined: some 20 received Ad26.COV2.S at low or high dose, single or two shots; about 5 received placebo; per-sample allocation not given. Samples analyzed were those drawn on day 63 after the first vaccine or placebo injection. Boston provided a donor who was an adult aged 18-55 years. V lost 2 bases and J lost 5, with 6 bases in between. The CDR3 sequence is 11 residues long. Germline V lookup: CDR1 GTSNPN, CDR2 SVGIG (reference sequence). The data derive from a study of Ad26.COV2.S vaccination and SARS-CoV-2 variants. Across the study: Donor was one of the participants in the Ad26.COV2.S arm of the COV1001 trial. Findings and limits, study-wide: A substantial breadth of spike-specific CD8+ and CD4+ T cell responses after vaccination has been reported. For non-spike TCRs, breadth in vaccine recipients resembled that in placebo recipients.

Measured with immunoSEQ multiplex PCR; TCRdb has only the in-frame clones, and not every one. The sample lists about 680,000 clones; roughly 90% were seen once. The sample here was peripheral blood, taken in a trial of Ad26.COV2.S vaccine versus placebo. V is TRBV30 and J is TRBJ1-2, with D uncertain. This TCR came from a person between 18 and 59 years old who received the Ad26.COV2.S COVID-19 vaccine or a placebo. CDR3 region: CAWSPSYGYTF. CDR3 sequence (DNA): TGTGCCTGGAGTCCCTCGTATGGCTACACCTTC.